This T cell receptor beta chain was identified in a study of response to subunit inactivated influenza vaccine. Via MiXCR, TCRdb re-called the RT-PCR reads, giving one row per CDR3 protein. In the table there are 800,000 or so distinct CDR3 sequences, approximately 22% of which are singletons. This clonotype was recorded many times. With 2 bases removed from V and 5 bases from J, the gap between germline ends came to 13 bases. The length of the CDR3 is 15 residues. The gene calls are TRBV12-3 or TRBV12-4 and TRBJ1-5; D is perhaps TRBD1 (5 bases). The starting material was PBMCs from blood, obtained about 5 days after vaccination. The clonotype originates from a man between 50 and 59 years old who received an inactivated influenza vaccine. CDR3 bases: TGTGCCAGCAGTTTATCAGGGAGAACCGATCAGCCCCAGCATTTT. Translated: CASSLSGRTDQPQHF.